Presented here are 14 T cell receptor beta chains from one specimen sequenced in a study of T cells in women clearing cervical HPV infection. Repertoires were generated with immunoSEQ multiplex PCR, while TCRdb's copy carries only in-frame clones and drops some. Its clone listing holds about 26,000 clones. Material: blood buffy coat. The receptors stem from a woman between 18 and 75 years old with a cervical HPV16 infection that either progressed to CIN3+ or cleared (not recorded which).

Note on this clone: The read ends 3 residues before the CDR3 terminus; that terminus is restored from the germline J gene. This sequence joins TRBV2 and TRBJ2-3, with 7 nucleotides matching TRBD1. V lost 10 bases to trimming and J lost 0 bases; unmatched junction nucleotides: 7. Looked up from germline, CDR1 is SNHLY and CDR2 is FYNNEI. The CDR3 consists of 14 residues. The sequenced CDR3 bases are TGTGCCATCCTACAGGGGCCGAGCACAGATACG. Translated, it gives CAILQGPSTDT. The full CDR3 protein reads CAILQGPSTDTQYF. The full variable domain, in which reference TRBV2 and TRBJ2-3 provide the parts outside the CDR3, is EPEVTQTPSHQVTQMGQEVILRCVPISNHLYFYWYRQILGQKVEFLVSFYNNEISEKSEIFDDQFSVERPDGSNFTLKIRSTKLEDSAMYFCAILQGPSTDTQYFGPGTRLTVL.

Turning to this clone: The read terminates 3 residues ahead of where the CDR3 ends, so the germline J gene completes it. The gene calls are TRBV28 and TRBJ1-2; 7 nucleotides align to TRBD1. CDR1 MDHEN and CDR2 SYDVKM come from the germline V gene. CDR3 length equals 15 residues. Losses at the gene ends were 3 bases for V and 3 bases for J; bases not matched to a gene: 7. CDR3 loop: CASSFQGDLYYGYTF. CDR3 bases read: TGTGCCAGCAGTTTTCAGGGGGACCTTTACTATGGC.

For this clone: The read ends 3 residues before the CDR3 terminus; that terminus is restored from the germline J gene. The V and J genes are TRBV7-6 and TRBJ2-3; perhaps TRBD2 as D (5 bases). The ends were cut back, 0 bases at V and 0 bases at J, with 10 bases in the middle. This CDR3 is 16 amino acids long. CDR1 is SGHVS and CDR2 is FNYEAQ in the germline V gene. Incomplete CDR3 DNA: TGTGCCAGCAGCTTAGCGAGCGGATCTAGCACAGATACG. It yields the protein CASSLASGSSTDT. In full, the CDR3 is CASSLASGSSTDTQYF.

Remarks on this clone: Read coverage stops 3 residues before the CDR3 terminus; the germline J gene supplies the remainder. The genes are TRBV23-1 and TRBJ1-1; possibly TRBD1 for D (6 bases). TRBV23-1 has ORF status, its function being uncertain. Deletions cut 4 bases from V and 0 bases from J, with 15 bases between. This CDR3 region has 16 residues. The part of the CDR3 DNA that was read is TGCGCCAGCAGTCGGGCAGGGGTCCAAATGAACACTGAA. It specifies CASSRAGVQMNTE. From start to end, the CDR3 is CASSRAGVQMNTEAFF.

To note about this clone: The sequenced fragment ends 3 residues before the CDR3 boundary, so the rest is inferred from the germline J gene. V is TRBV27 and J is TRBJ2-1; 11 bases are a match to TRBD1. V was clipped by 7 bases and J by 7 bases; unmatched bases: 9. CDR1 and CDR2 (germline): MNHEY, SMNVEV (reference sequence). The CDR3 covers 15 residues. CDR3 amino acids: CASTSGTGGFNEQFF. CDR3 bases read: TGTGCCAGCACCTCCGGGACAGGGGGTTTTAATGAG.

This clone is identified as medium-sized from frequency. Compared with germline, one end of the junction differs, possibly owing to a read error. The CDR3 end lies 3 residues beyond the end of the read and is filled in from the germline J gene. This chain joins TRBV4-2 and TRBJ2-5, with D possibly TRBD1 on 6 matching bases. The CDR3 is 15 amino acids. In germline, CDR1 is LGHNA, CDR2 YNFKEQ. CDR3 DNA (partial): TGCGCCAGCAGCCAAGAGGCAGGGGTGCAAGAGACC. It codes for CASSQEAGVQET. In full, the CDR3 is CASSQEAGVQETQYF.

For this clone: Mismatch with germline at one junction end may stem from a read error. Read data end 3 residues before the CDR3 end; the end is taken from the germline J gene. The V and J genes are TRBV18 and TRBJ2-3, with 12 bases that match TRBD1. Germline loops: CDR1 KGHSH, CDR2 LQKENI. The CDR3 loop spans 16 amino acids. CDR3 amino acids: CASSPPWDRGRETQYF. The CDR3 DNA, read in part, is TGTGCCAGCTCCCCACCGTGGGACAGGGGGCGAGAAACG.

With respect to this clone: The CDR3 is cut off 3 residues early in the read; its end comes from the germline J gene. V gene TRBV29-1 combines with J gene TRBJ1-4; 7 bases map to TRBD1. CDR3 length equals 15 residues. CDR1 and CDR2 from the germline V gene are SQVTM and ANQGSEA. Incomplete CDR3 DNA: TGCAGCGTTGCCCTACTACTCGACAGGGATTTGAAA. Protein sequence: CSVALLLDRDLK. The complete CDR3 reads CSVALLLDRDLKLFF.

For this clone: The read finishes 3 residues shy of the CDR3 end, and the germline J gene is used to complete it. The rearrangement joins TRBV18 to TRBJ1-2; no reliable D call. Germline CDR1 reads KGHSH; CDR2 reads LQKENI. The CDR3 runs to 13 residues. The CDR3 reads CASSPGRDYDYTF. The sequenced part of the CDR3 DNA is TGTGCCAGCTCACCCGGACGTGACTACGAC.

The CDR3 loop reads CASSPLSGADTYTF. Incomplete CDR3 DNA: TGTGCCAGCTCACCGTTGTCAGGGGCGGATACC. The J gene is TRBJ1-2, the V gene TRBV18; a possible D gene is TRBD1 (6 bases). The CDR3 end lies 3 residues beyond the end of the read and is filled in from the germline J gene. Germline-derived CDR1 and CDR2 are KGHSH and LQKENI. The CDR3 is 14 residues long.

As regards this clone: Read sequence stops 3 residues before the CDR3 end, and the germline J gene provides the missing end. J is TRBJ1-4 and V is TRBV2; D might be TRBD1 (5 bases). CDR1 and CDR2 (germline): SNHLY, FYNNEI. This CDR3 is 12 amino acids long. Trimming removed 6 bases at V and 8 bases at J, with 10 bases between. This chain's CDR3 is CASRGGGEKLFF. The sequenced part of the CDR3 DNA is TGTGCCAGCAGGGGGGGAGGCGAAAAA.

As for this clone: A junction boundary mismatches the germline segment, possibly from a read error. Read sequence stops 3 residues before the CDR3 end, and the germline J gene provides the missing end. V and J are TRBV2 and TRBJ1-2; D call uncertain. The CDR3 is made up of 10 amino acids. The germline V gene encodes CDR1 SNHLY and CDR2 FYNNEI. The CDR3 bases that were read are TGTGCCTCCGAGCCGTATGAC. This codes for CASEPYD. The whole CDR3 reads CASEPYDYTF.

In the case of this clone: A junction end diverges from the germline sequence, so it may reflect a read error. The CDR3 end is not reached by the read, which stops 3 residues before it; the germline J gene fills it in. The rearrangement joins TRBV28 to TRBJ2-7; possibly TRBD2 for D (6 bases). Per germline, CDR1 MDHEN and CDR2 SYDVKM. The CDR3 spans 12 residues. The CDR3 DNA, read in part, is TGTGCCAGCAGTGGGGACTCCTCCGAG. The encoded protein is CASSGDSSE. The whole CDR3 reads CASSGDSSEQYF.

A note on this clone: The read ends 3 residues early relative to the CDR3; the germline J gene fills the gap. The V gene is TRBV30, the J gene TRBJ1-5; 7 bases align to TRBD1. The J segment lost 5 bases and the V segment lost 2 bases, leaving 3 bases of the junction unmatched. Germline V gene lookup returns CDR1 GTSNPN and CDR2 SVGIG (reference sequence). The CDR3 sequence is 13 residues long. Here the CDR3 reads CAWSLTGDQPQHF. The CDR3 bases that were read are TGTGCCTGGAGTCTTACAGGGGATCAGCCC.